This passage covers 28 T cell receptor beta chains from one sample sequenced in a study of cytomegalovirus exposure and HLA in healthy donors. Vbeta (60) and Jbeta (13) primers were used in the PCR. Produced via immunoSEQ multiplex PCR; TCRdb's table is partial and in-frame only. The table lists about 160,000 clones, about four fifths of them singletons. The material sequenced was PBMCs. The receptors come from a woman under 40 in good health and CMV-seropositive.

The chain joins TRBV27 to TRBJ1-1, with 7 nucleotides matching TRBD1. Trimming at V came to 4 bases and at J to 6 bases, leaving 17 bases not matched to a gene. Germline CDR1 is MNHEY and CDR2 is SMNVEV (reference sequence). CDR3 length equals 17 residues. The CDR3 nucleotides read TGTGCCAGCAGTTCGATGGAGAGGGGGCGTTTGTATTCTGAAGCTTTCTTT. It yields the protein CASSSMERGRLYSEAFF.

This chain joins TRBV6-1 and TRBJ2-5, with TRBD2 matching over 9 bases. The CDR3 is 14 amino acids. CDR1 is MNHNS, CDR2 SASEGT, per germline. Trimming at V came to 5 bases and at J to 4 bases, leaving 5 bases not matched to a gene. CDR3 DNA: TGTGCCAGCAGTCTTGGACTAGCGTTAGAGACCCAGTACTTC. Translating it yields CASSLGLALETQYF.

The chain carries TRBV7-9 and TRBJ2-1; 8 bases align to TRBD2. V trimming: 5 bases; J trimming: 4 bases; junction bases outside the gene matches: 13. This CDR3 has 17 amino acids. Germline V CDR1 and CDR2: SEHNR, FQNEAQ (reference sequence). CDR3 sequence reads: CASSLGTGGAVYNEQFF. Here the CDR3 DNA reads TGTGCCAGCAGCCTCGGAACCGGGGGGGCCGTGTACAATGAGCAGTTCTTC.

This clone has only a few counts. V and J are TRBV19 and TRBJ1-1; D may be TRBD1 (5 bases). From germline, CDR1 is LNHDA and CDR2 SQIVND (reference sequence). The V end lost 5 bases, the J end lost 5 bases, and 24 bases lay between the germline ends. The CDR3 consists of 17 residues. CDR3 bases: TGTGCCAGTAGTCTTGACCGGGACCCGGGGGGAACTACTGAAGCTTTCTTT. It specifies CASSLDRDPGGTTEAFF.

V usage is TRBV7-8 and J usage is TRBJ2-3; TRBD1 aligns across 7 bases. This CDR3 is 15 amino acids long. CDR1 is SGHVS, CDR2 FQNEAQ, per germline. Unmatched junction bases numbered 6, after V lost 6 bases and J lost 0 bases. The CDR3 region has the DNA TGTGCCAGCAGACCCGACAGGGTTAGCACAGATACGCAGTATTTT. It specifies CASRPDRVSTDTQYF.

J is TRBJ2-1 and V is TRBV9; 9 bases agree with TRBD1. The CDR3 covers 16 residues. Germline V gene lookup returns CDR1 SGDLS and CDR2 YYNGEE. The junction had 5 bases not matched to a gene; V was cut back by 0 bases and J by 4 bases. This chain's CDR3 is CASSVGGQGFYNEQFF. The DNA of the CDR3 is TGTGCCAGCAGCGTAGGGGGACAGGGTTTTTACAATGAGCAGTTCTTC.

The gene calls are TRBV9 and TRBJ1-1; no firm D call. This CDR3 spans 16 amino acids. Germline loops: CDR1 SGDLS, CDR2 YYNGEE. The ends were cut back, 4 bases at V and 4 bases at J, with 20 bases in the middle. As DNA, the CDR3 is TGTGCCAGCAGCCCAGCGGGGTTGTTCCAATTCACTGAAGCTTTCTTT. It specifies CASSPAGLFQFTEAFF.

This chain uses TRBV9 with TRBJ2-4; weak D call: TRBD2 (5 bases). The CDR3 spans 14 residues. The V and J ends lost 2 bases and 5 bases respectively, with 11 bases between them. The germline gives CDR1 SGDLS, CDR2 YYNGEE. CDR3 region: CASSVRGRENIQYF. CDR3 DNA sequence: TGTGCCAGCAGCGTCCGGGGAAGGGAAAACATTCAGTACTTC.

This clone showed up just once. The rearrangement uses TRBV23-1 and TRBJ1-2, with D perhaps TRBD1 (6 bases). TRBV23-1 is an open reading frame, and its role is uncertain. Trimming removed 0 bases from V and 7 bases from J, with 15 bases in between. This CDR3 contains 15 residues. The CDR3 here is CASSQSGANSIGYTF. For the CDR3, the DNA is TGCGCCAGCAGTCAATCGGGGGCTAACTCGATTGGCTACACCTTC.

The rearrangement links TRBV2 to TRBJ1-1, with TRBD1 matching over 8 bases. The CDR3 loop spans 15 amino acids. The ends lost 5 bases at V and 0 bases at J; junction bases unmatched: 5. Germline V gives CDR1 SNHLY, CDR2 FYNNEI. The CDR3 here is CASSQQGALNTEAFF. CDR3 sequence (DNA): TGTGCCAGCAGTCAGCAGGGGGCACTGAACACTGAAGCTTTCTTT.

The chain carries TRBV5-1 and TRBJ1-3; 9 nucleotides agree with TRBD1. Germline CDR1 SGHRS, CDR2 YFSETQ. The CDR3 length is 14 residues. The V and J ends lost 4 bases and 4 bases, in that order; junction bases with no gene match: 3. The chain's CDR3 is CASSPGTGGNTIYF. For the CDR3, the DNA is TGCGCCAGCAGCCCGGGGACAGGGGGAAACACCATATATTTT. The whole variable domain, filled in from reference TRBV5-1 and TRBJ1-3, reads KAGVTQTPRYLIKTRGQQVTLSCSPISGHRSVSWYQQTPGQGLQFLFEYFSETQRNKGNFPGRFSGRQFSNSRSEMNVSTLELGDSALYLCASSPGTGGNTIYFGEGSWLTVV.

This clone occurred a few times. V is TRBV9 and J is TRBJ1-5, with D perhaps TRBD1 (5 bases). The CDR3 loop spans 14 amino acids. V was cut by 3 bases and J by 8 bases, with 15 bases left in between. Germline V gives CDR1 SGDLS, CDR2 YYNGEE. CDR3 nucleotide sequence: TGTGCCAGCAGCGCCGGCTCGGGGGGTGAGCCCCAGCATTTT. Translating gives CASSAGSGGEPQHF.

This clone was seen a single time. The chain couples TRBV5-1 to TRBJ2-1; 12 bases are a match to TRBD2. This CDR3 is built from 15 residues. The V segment lost 4 bases and the J segment 7 bases; nucleotides outside the gene matches: 6. The germline V gene encodes CDR1 SGHRS and CDR2 YFSETQ. The chain's CDR3 is CASSTLAGGLNEQFF. The CDR3 coding sequence is TGCGCCAGCAGCACCCTAGCGGGGGGGCTAAATGAGCAGTTCTTC.

This clone was seen more than once but under ten times. The rearrangement uses TRBV6-5 and TRBJ2-2; 11 bases map to TRBD1. V lost 4 bases to trimming and J lost 6 bases; unmatched junction nucleotides: 7. The CDR3 spans 16 residues. Germline V gene sequence: CDR1 MNHEY, CDR2 SVGAGI. CDR3 loop: CASSSPGTGGAGELFF. The CDR3 DNA sequence: TGTGCCAGCAGTTCCCCCGGGACAGGGGGGGCCGGGGAGCTGTTTTTT.

This clone was counted once. The chain combines TRBV9 with TRBJ2-7; TRBD2 aligns across 7 bases. The J segment lost 5 bases and the V segment lost 3 bases, leaving 8 bases of the junction unmatched. The CDR3 is made up of 14 amino acids. The germline V gene has CDR1 SGDLS and CDR2 YYNGEE. The CDR3 protein is CASSGRPRGDEQYF. The DNA of the CDR3 is TGTGCCAGCAGCGGTCGCCCCCGGGGGGACGAGCAGTACTTC.

The chain has TRBV7-9 and TRBJ1-4; 9 bases are a match to TRBD1. V was pared by 6 bases and J by 4 bases, with 3 bases of the junction left unmatched. The germline V gene encodes CDR1 SEHNR and CDR2 FQNEAQ (reference sequence). The CDR3 contains 14 residues. The CDR3 sequence is CASSWDRDNEKLFF. The CDR3 DNA reads as TGTGCCAGCAGTTGGGACAGGGATAATGAAAAACTGTTTTTT.

This clone was recorded a few times. The rearrangement uses TRBV9 and TRBJ1-6; no clear D gene. The germline CDR1 and CDR2 sequences are SGDLS and YYNGEE. V was cut by 4 bases and J by 14 bases, with 13 bases left in between. The CDR3 covers 12 residues. The CDR3 bases are TGTGCCAGCAGCCCGGACTTTGGCACCCTCCACTTT. Its translation: CASSPDFGTLHF.

Worth noting for this clone: At one of its ends the junction is not consistent with the germline gene, which may arise from a read error. Other DNA sequences of this sample code for an identical CDR3. The chain has TRBV7-8 and TRBJ2-7; no reliable D call. Germline V gene sequence: CDR1 SGHVS, CDR2 FQNEAQ. The CDR3 is 13 residues long. Here the CDR3 DNA reads TGTGCTAGCAGGTTGGAGCCGGCATACGAGCAGTACTTC. This gives the protein CASRLEPAYEQYF.

The chain links TRBV5-5 to TRBJ2-7; the D gene is possibly TRBD1 (5 bases). Trimming took off 0 bases at V and 3 bases at J, with 10 bases between the two ends. The V gene's germline CDR1 is SGHKS and CDR2 YYEKEE (reference sequence). The CDR3 is made up of 14 amino acids. This CDR3 reads CASSLGTQRYEQYF. CDR3 nucleotides: TGTGCCAGCAGCTTGGGGACACAGCGCTACGAGCAGTACTTC.

The chain couples TRBV15 to TRBJ2-7, with 11 bases lining up with TRBD2. Per the germline V gene, CDR1 is LNHNV and CDR2 is YYDKDF (reference sequence). The CDR3 has 16 amino acids. With V trimmed by 1 base and J by 4 bases, 6 bases remained unmatched. CDR3 in DNA: TGTGCCACCAGCAGAGGAAGGGGACTAGCGGCATACGAGCAGTACTTC. It encodes CATSRGRGLAAYEQYF. The full variable domain, with the rest looked up from reference TRBV15 and TRBJ2-7, is DAMVIQNPRYQVTQFGKPVTLSCSQTLNHNVMYWYQQKSSQAPKLLFHYYDKDFNNEADTPDNFQSRRPNTSFCFLDIRSPGLGDTAMYLCATSRGRGLAAYEQYFGPGTRLTVT.

This rearrangement joins TRBV19 to TRBJ1-2; 7 nucleotides align to TRBD1. The J segment lost 4 bases and the V segment lost 5 bases, leaving 7 bases of the junction unmatched. The CDR3 runs 14 residues. Germline V lookup: CDR1 LNHDA, CDR2 SQIVND (reference sequence). CDR3 amino acids: CASSPRQGVYGYTF. The CDR3 DNA follows: TGTGCCAGTAGTCCGCGACAGGGAGTCTATGGCTACACCTTC.

This clone occurred once. The chain employs TRBV6-1 and TRBJ2-7, with unresolved D. This CDR3 region has 14 residues. Germline CDR1 reads MNHNS; CDR2 reads SASEGT. The V gene lost 2 bases and the J gene lost 3 bases, with 11 bases spanning the gap. The DNA of the CDR3 is TGTGCCAGCAGTGAATATATCCCCCGCTACGAGCAGTACTTC. This gives the protein CASSEYIPRYEQYF.

J is TRBJ1-6 and V is TRBV29-1; D is undetermined. V was trimmed by 4 bases and J by 8 bases, leaving 9 bases between them. CDR3 length: 12 residues. Looked up from germline, CDR1 is SQVTM and CDR2 is ANQGSEA. The CDR3 protein is CSVAQIYSPLHF. CDR3 nucleotides: TGCAGCGTTGCCCAGATCTATTCACCCCTCCACTTT.

The chain recombines TRBV27 with TRBJ1-2; D remains unclear. The CDR3 runs to 14 residues. V lost 2 bases and J lost 4, with 11 bases in between. In germline, CDR1 is MNHEY, CDR2 SMNVEV (reference sequence). The CDR3 nucleotides read TGTGCCAGCAGTTTAAGCCCCGTTCGCTATGGCTACACCTTC. Its protein product is CASSLSPVRYGYTF.

This clone appeared once. This rearrangement joins TRBV10-3 to TRBJ2-2; 8 bases align to TRBD1. CDR1 is ENHRY, CDR2 SYGVKD, per germline. This CDR3 is 14 amino acids long. Unmatched junction bases numbered 0, after V lost 6 bases and J lost 0 bases. The CDR3 sequence is CAIRQGANTGELFF. In nucleotides, the CDR3 is TGTGCCATCAGACAGGGGGCGAACACCGGGGAGCTGTTTTTT.

The chain couples TRBV9 to TRBJ2-2; weak D call: TRBD2 (7 bases). Trimming removed 8 bases at V and 3 bases at J, with 11 bases between. This CDR3 has 13 residues. Germline V CDR1 and CDR2: SGDLS, YYNGEE. The CDR3, as DNA: TGTGCCAGTAGGCGGGGGCACACCGGGGAGCTGTTTTTT. It translates to CASRRGHTGELFF. The whole variable domain, remainder taken from reference TRBV9 and TRBJ2-2, is DSGVTQTPKHLITATGQRVTLRCSPRSGDLSVYWYQQSLDQGLQFLIQYYNGEERAKGNILERFSAQQFPDLHSELNLSSLELGDSALYFCASRRGHTGELFFGEGSRLTVL.

The chain is built from TRBV29-1 and TRBJ2-5; the D gene is possibly TRBD1 (5 bases). The germline gives CDR1 SQVTM, CDR2 ANQGSEA. This CDR3 has 14 residues. Between the trimmed V and J ends, which lost 4 bases and 0 bases, there was a span of 12 bases. CDR3 bases: TGCAGCGTTGTCGGTAGGGGCTACCAAGAGACCCAGTACTTC. The encoded protein is CSVVGRGYQETQYF. Full variable domain (rest looked up from reference TRBV29-1 and TRBJ2-5): SAVISQKPSRDICQRGTSLTIQCQVDSQVTMMFWYRQQPGQSLTLIATANQGSEATYESGFVIDKFPISRPNLTFSTLTVSNMSPEDSSIYLCSVVGRGYQETQYFGPGTRLLVL.

The chain joins TRBV6-1 to TRBJ2-7; a possible D gene is TRBD1 (5 bases). V lost 6 bases to trimming and J lost 2 bases, with 8 bases between them. Germline V gene sequence: CDR1 MNHNS, CDR2 SASEGT. The CDR3 is 12 amino acids. The DNA for the CDR3 is TGTGCCAGCAGCTTGACAGCCTACGAGCAGTACTTC. Translated, it gives CASSLTAYEQYF.